A selection of T cell receptor beta chains follows, all from one sample in a study of human T cells and chemical hapten exposure. TCRdb redid the calling of the RACE reads with MiXCR, one entry per CDR3 protein. The table lists approximately 180,000 distinct CDR3 sequences, approximately 31% of them singletons. Sequencing was performed on whole blood, taken in connection with sensitization to the hapten diphenylcyclopropenone (DPC). All receptors derive from a woman in her twenties or thirties with alopecia areata. Some clones in this sample may be carry-over from other donors' samples. CDR3s include the opening cysteine and the closing phenylalanine or tryptophan. Fields, in order: J gene, D gene, V gene, clone size, CDR3 protein, CDR3 DNA. The D gene is left open where the match is weak. Clone sizes are given selectively: once, few, many, or a class where the clone is expanded.

J gene: TRBJ1-1
D gene: TRBD1
V gene: TRBV29-1
clone size: few
CDR3 protein: CSVEIQGASEAFF
CDR3 DNA: TGCAGCGTTGAAATACAGGGGGCTTCTGAAGCTTTCTTT

J gene: TRBJ2-5
D gene: NA
V gene: TRBV6-2/TRBV6-3
clone size: few
CDR3 protein: CASSYSNQGTQYF
CDR3 DNA: TGTGCCAGCAGTTACTCGAACCAGGGGACCCAGTACTTC

J gene: TRBJ2-1
D gene: NA
V gene: TRBV7-9
clone size: few
CDR3 protein: CASMPGASNEQFF
CDR3 DNA: TGTGCCAGCATGCCGGGGGCAAGTAATGAGCAGTTCTTC

J gene: TRBJ1-1
D gene: NA
V gene: TRBV11-2
clone size: NA
CDR3 protein: CASSLVWLNTEAFF
CDR3 DNA: TGTGCCAGCAGCTTAGTTTGGTTGAACACTGAAGCTTTCTTT

J gene: TRBJ2-3
D gene: NA
V gene: TRBV29-1
clone size: NA
CDR3 protein: CSALGTDTQYF
CDR3 DNA: TGCAGCGCCCTAGGTACAGATACGCAGTATTTT

J gene: TRBJ2-7
D gene: NA
V gene: TRBV14
clone size: NA
CDR3 protein: CASSQLGASYEQYF
CDR3 DNA: TGTGCCAGCAGCCAACTAGGGGCCAGCTACGAGCAGTACTTC

J gene: TRBJ1-1
D gene: TRBD1
V gene: TRBV5-1
clone size: NA
CDR3 protein: CASSLGQGAPEAFF
CDR3 DNA: TGCGCCAGCAGCCTGGGACAGGGGGCTCCTGAAGCTTTCTTT

J gene: TRBJ2-2
D gene: TRBD1
V gene: TRBV29-1
clone size: few
CDR3 protein: CGINRGRGTGELFF
CDR3 DNA: TGCGGCATCAACAGGGGGCGCGGCACCGGGGAGCTGTTTTTT

J gene: TRBJ2-1
D gene: TRBD2
V gene: TRBV7-2
clone size: NA
CDR3 protein: CASSLSSGRANEQFF
CDR3 DNA: TGTGCCAGCAGCTTATCTAGCGGGAGGGCCAATGAGCAGTTCTTC

J gene: TRBJ1-6
D gene: NA
V gene: TRBV28
clone size: few
CDR3 protein: CASSLDWGSYNSPLHF
CDR3 DNA: TGTGCCAGCAGTTTGGATTGGGGGTCCTATAATTCACCCCTCCACTTT

J gene: TRBJ2-3
D gene: TRBD1
V gene: TRBV7-2
clone size: NA
CDR3 protein: CASSNRDRGLYF
CDR3 DNA: TGTGCCAGCAGCAACCGGGACAGGGGGCTGTATTTT

J gene: TRBJ1-5
D gene: NA
V gene: TRBV5-1
clone size: NA
CDR3 protein: CASSLQPTQPQHF
CDR3 DNA: TGCGCCAGCAGCTTGCAGCCCACTCAGCCCCAGCATTTT

J gene: TRBJ2-2
D gene: NA
V gene: TRBV29-1
clone size: few
CDR3 protein: CSVLGPNTGELFF
CDR3 DNA: TGCAGCGTTCTCGGACCGAACACCGGGGAGCTGTTTTTT

J gene: TRBJ1-5
D gene: NA
V gene: TRBV6-2/TRBV6-3
clone size: few
CDR3 protein: CASLRTSGQPQHF
CDR3 DNA: TGTGCCAGCCTTCGTACCTCCGGGCAGCCCCAGCATTTT

J gene: TRBJ1-6
D gene: NA
V gene: TRBV7-6
clone size: few
CDR3 protein: CASSLAGHNSPLHF
CDR3 DNA: TGTGCCAGCAGCTTAGCAGGGCATAATTCACCCCTCCACTTT

J gene: TRBJ1-1
D gene: TRBD1
V gene: TRBV29-1
clone size: few
CDR3 protein: CSVDQRTGGTEAFF
CDR3 DNA: TGCAGCGTTGACCAAAGGACAGGGGGTACTGAAGCTTTCTTT

J gene: TRBJ2-1
D gene: NA
V gene: TRBV9
clone size: few
CDR3 protein: CASSVLMSNEQFF
CDR3 DNA: TGTGCCAGCAGCGTTCTAATGAGCAATGAGCAGTTCTTC

J gene: TRBJ2-2
D gene: TRBD2
V gene: TRBV28
clone size: NA
CDR3 protein: CASSLWTSGTGELFF
CDR3 DNA: TGTGCCAGCAGTTTATGGACTAGCGGCACCGGGGAGCTGTTTTTT

J gene: TRBJ2-3
D gene: TRBD1
V gene: TRBV5-1
clone size: NA
CDR3 protein: CASSPLDRGIDTQYF
CDR3 DNA: TGCGCCAGCAGCCCGCTGGACAGGGGCATCGATACGCAGTATTTT

J gene: TRBJ2-3
D gene: NA
V gene: TRBV28
clone size: few
CDR3 protein: CASSRFADTQYF
CDR3 DNA: TGTGCCAGCAGCCGTTTCGCAGATACGCAGTATTTT

J gene: TRBJ1-6
D gene: TRBD1
V gene: TRBV3-1
clone size: few
CDR3 protein: CASSQGQGYSPLHF
CDR3 DNA: TGTGCCAGCAGCCAGGGACAGGGGTATTCACCCCTCCACTTT

J gene: TRBJ2-1
D gene: NA
V gene: TRBV18
clone size: NA
CDR3 protein: CASSPLLHNEQFF
CDR3 DNA: TGTGCCAGCTCACCTCTCCTGCACAATGAGCAGTTCTTC

J gene: TRBJ1-1
D gene: TRBD1
V gene: TRBV29-1
clone size: few
CDR3 protein: CSVQGEANTEAFF
CDR3 DNA: TGCAGCGTCCAGGGGGAGGCGAACACTGAAGCTTTCTTT

J gene: TRBJ1-3
D gene: NA
V gene: TRBV12-3/TRBV12-4
clone size: few
CDR3 protein: CASRATGRMGNTIYF
CDR3 DNA: TGTGCCAGCAGGGCTACAGGACGGATGGGGAACACCATATATTTT

J gene: TRBJ2-2
D gene: NA
V gene: TRBV7-2
clone size: few
CDR3 protein: CASSLRNTEKLFF
CDR3 DNA: TGTGCCAGCAGCTTAAGGAATACAGAAAAGCTGTTTTTT

J gene: TRBJ2-7
D gene: NA
V gene: TRBV28
clone size: few
CDR3 protein: CASRRGQSYEQYF
CDR3 DNA: TGTGCCAGCAGACGCGGACAGTCCTACGAGCAGTACTTC

J gene: TRBJ2-7
D gene: NA
V gene: TRBV7-3
clone size: NA
CDR3 protein: CASGPGPGYEQYF
CDR3 DNA: TGTGCCAGCGGGCCTGGGCCCGGGTACGAGCAGTACTTC

J gene: TRBJ2-7
D gene: TRBD1
V gene: TRBV28
clone size: few
CDR3 protein: CASTGSTGAGYEQYF
CDR3 DNA: TGTGCCAGCACCGGATCGACAGGGGCCGGATACGAGCAGTACTTC